This note documents a single TCR beta chain sequence. The data derive from a study of blood T cell repertoires in COVID-19. With 6 bases clipped from V and 6 bases from J, the junction kept 5 bases outside the gene matches. The CDR3 extends over 14 amino acids. Germline V lookup: CDR1 MNHEY, CDR2 SMNVEV (reference sequence). In the authors' methods: Amplified reference gene primers provided the basis for estimating nucleated cell counts. Only in-frame clones appear in the TCRdb table, and some are missing; sequencing was by immunoSEQ multiplex PCR. V, J and clone size were drawn from that table, and D and trimming were deduced from the DNA. The sample has about 270,000 clones, 90% seen once.

Sequenced: PBMCs or T cells enriched from blood (not recorded which). The receptor comes from a woman aged 25-40 years with acute COVID-19. The rearrangement links TRBV27 to TRBJ1-6, with 7 positions matching TRBD1. The CDR3 region is CASRSGTANSPLHF. In DNA, the CDR3 is TGTGCCAGCAGGTCCGGGACAGCTAATTCACCCCTCCACTTT.